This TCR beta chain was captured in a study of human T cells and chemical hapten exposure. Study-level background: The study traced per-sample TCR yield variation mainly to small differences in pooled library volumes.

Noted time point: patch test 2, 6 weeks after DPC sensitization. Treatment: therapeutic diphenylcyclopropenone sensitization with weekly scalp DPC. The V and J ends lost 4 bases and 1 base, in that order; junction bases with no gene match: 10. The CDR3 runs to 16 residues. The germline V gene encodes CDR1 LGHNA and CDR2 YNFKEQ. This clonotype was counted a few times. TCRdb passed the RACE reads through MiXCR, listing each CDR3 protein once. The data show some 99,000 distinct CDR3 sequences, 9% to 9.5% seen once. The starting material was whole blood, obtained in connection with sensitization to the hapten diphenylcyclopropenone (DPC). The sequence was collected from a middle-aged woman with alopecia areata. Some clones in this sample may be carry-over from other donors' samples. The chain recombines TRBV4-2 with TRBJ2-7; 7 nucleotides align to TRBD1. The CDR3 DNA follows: TGTGCCAGCAGCCCCTGGACAGGCCCTATATCCTACGAGCAGTACTTC. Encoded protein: CASSPWTGPISYEQYF.